The next 2 T cell receptor beta chains were all read from a single sample in a study of cytomegalovirus exposure and HLA in healthy donors. The table came from immunoSEQ multiplex PCR; TCRdb's copy has only in-frame clones and leaves some out. The sample has around 140,000 clones, 85% to 90% seen once. The specimen sequenced was PBMCs. All receptors come from a man younger than 35 in good health and CMV-seropositive.

The chain carries TRBV7-8 and TRBJ1-5; the match to TRBD1 covers 9 bases. Germline loops: CDR1 SGHVS, CDR2 FQNEAQ. This CDR3 has 16 amino acids. V shed 2 bases, J shed 6 bases, and the junction held 8 bases outside the gene matches. CDR3 nucleotides: TGTGCCAGCAGCTTATCCAGACAGGGGGGGATTCAGCCCCAGCATTTT. It yields the protein CASSLSRQGGIQPQHF.

V usage is TRBV5-1 and J usage is TRBJ2-5; TRBD2 aligns across 7 bases. CDR1 is SGHRS and CDR2 is YFSETQ in the germline V gene. Trimming at V came to 4 bases and at J to 2 bases, leaving 11 bases not matched to a gene. There are 16 residues in the CDR3. Here the CDR3 reads CASSPPLAGVQETQYF. The CDR3 DNA reads as TGCGCCAGCAGCCCCCCATTGGCGGGGGTACAAGAGACCCAGTACTTC. The full variable domain, in which reference TRBV5-1 and TRBJ2-5 provide the parts outside the CDR3, is KAGVTQTPRYLIKTRGQQVTLSCSPISGHRSVSWYQQTPGQGLQFLFEYFSETQRNKGNFPGRFSGRQFSNSRSEMNVSTLELGDSALYLCASSPPLAGVQETQYFGPGTRLLVL.